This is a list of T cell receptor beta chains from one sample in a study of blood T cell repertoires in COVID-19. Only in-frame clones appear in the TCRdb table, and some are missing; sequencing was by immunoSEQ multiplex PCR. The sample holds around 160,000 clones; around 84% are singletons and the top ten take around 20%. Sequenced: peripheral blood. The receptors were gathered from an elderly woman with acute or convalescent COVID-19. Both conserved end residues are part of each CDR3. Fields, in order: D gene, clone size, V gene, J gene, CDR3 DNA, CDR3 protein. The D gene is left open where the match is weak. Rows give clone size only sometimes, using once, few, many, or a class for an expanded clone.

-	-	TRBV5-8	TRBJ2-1	TGTGCCAGCAGCTTGGTACTTATAAGCTCCTACAATGAGCAGTTCTTC	CASSLVLISSYNEQFF
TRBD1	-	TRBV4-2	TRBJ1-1	TGTGCCAGCAGCCAAAACAGGGGGAGAACTGAAGCTTTCTTT	CASSQNRGRTEAFF
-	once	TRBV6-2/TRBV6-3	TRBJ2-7	TGTGCCAGCAGTTACCCCGACGCTAAGCGCGAGCAGTACTTC	CASSYPDAKREQYF
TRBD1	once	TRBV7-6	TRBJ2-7	TGTGCCAGCAGCTTAGGAGGACAGGGGAGGTACGAGCAGTACTTC	CASSLGGQGRYEQYF
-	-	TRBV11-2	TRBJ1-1	TGTGCCAGCAGCCACAGGGTAGGTGAAGCTTTCTTT	CASSHRVGEAFF
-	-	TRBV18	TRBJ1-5	TGTGCCAGCTCGCTAAACAGCAATCAGCCCCAGCATTTT	CASSLNSNQPQHF
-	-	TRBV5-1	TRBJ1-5	TGCGCCAGCAGCTTGGAGGGGCAGGTAAATCAGCCCCAGCATTTT	CASSLEGQVNQPQHF
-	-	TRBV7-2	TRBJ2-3	TGTGCCAGCAGCTTAGCCGTCTCTAGCACAGATACGCAGTATTTT	CASSLAVSSTDTQYF
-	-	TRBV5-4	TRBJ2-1	TGTGCCAGCAGCTTGGAATCCATGGACATGCAGTTCTTC	CASSLESMDMQFF
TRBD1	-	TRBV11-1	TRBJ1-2	TGTGCCAGCAGCTTGGTGACAGGGGCTTACAGTGGCTACACCTTC	CASSLVTGAYSGYTF
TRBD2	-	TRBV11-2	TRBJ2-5	TGTGCCAGCAGCTTAAGCATAGCGGGGGGGCGGGAGACCCAGTACTTC	CASSLSIAGGRETQYF
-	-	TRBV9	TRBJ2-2	TGTGCCAGCAGCGTAAGAGGCGGGAACACCGGGGAGCTGTTTTTT	CASSVRGGNTGELFF
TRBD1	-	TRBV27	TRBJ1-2	TGTGCCAGCAGTGCCCGACAGGGACGATATGGCTACACCTTC	CASSARQGRYGYTF
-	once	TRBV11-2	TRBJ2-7	TGTGCCAGCAGCTTACATCAGTATCAGCAGTACTTC	CASSLHQYQQYF
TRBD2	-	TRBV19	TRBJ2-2	TGTGCCAGTAGTACGGGACTAGCGGAGACCGGGGAGCTGTTTTTT	CASSTGLAETGELFF
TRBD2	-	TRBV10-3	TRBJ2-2	TGTGCCATCAGAGAGGGACTAGCGGGGGGCTGGAACACCGGGGAGCTGTTTTTT	CAIREGLAGGWNTGELFF
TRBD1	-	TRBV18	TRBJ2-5	TGTGCCAGCTCACGGGACAGGACCTTCCAAGAGACCCAGTACTTC	CASSRDRTFQETQYF
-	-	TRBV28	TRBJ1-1	TGTGGAGTGGGGGGGAACACTGAAGCTTTCTTT	CGVGGNTEAFF
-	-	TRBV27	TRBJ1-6	TGTGCCAGCAGTTTAGAAGTTAGGGGGGGGCTCAATTCACCCCTCCACTTT	CASSLEVRGGLNSPLHF
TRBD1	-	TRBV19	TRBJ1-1	TGTGCCAGTAGTAAAAACAGGGGAGCCAACACTGAAGCTTTCTTT	CASSKNRGANTEAFF
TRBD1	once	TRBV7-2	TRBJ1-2	TGTGCCAGCAGCTTGGGGGGACAGAGCTATGGCTACACCTTC	CASSLGGQSYGYTF
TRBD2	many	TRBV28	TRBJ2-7	TGTGCCAGCAGTCTCCCGCCTAGCGGAGCCTTCTTACGGTTGTACTTC	CASSLPPSGAFLRLYF
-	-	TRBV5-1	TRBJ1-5	TGCGCCAGCAGCTTGAGGCGACAGATTAATCAGCCCCAGCATTTT	CASSLRRQINQPQHF
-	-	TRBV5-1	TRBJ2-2	TGCGCCAGCAGCTGGCAGGTCCCTCCGAACACCGGGGAGCTGTTTTTT	CASSWQVPPNTGELFF
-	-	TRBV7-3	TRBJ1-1	TGTGCCAGCAGCTCCTCGGGACTTTGTTTT	CASSSSGLCF
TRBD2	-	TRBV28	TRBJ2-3	TGTGCCAGCAGTTTTTTAGCGGGCTCCACAGATACGCAGTATTTT	CASSFLAGSTDTQYF
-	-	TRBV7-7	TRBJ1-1	TGTGCTAGCACCGAAGGGGTGCGGGGATACATACACGGGGCTTTCTTT	CASTEGVRGYIHGAFF
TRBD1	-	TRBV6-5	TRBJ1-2	TGTGCCAGCAGTTACCTCTCGGGGGACAGTAACTATGGCTACACCTTC	CASSYLSGDSNYGYTF
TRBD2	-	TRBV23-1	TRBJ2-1	TGCGCCAGCAGTCAGAAAAATGGACTAGCGGGAGGGCCTAATCTTTGGGATGAGCAGTTCTTC	CASSQKNGLAGGPNLWDEQFF
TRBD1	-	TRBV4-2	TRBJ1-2	TGTGCCAGCAGCCAACCGGGACAGGGAGACTATGGCTACACCTTC	CASSQPGQGDYGYTF
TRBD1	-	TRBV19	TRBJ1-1	TGTGCCAGTAGTATAGGACACAGGGGTCTGAACACTGAAGCTTTCTTT	CASSIGHRGLNTEAFF
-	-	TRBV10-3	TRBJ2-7	TGTGCCATCAGGGAGACAGGCACCGGGGGGCAGTACTTC	CAIRETGTGGQYF
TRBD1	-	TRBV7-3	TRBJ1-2	TGTGCCAGCAGCTTAACAGGACAGGGTGGTGGCTACACCTTC	CASSLTGQGGGYTF
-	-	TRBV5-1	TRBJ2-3	TGCGCCAGCAGCCCGCTAGCGACTAGCACAGATACGCAGTATTTT	CASSPLATSTDTQYF
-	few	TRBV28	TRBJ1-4	TGTGCCAGCAGTGAGAGGAGGACTAATGAAAAACTGTTTTTT	CASSERRTNEKLFF
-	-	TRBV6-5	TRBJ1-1	TGTGCCAGCAGGATGCGATCGAACACTGAAGCTTTCTTT	CASRMRSNTEAFF
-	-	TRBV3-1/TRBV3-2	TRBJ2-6	TGTGCCAGCAGCCTTTATTACCGGAGTTCTGGGGCCAACGTCCTGACTTTC	CASSLYYRSSGANVLTF
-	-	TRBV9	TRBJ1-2	TGTGCCAGCAGCCCTCAGGAATCGTTTAACTATGGCTACACCTTC	CASSPQESFNYGYTF